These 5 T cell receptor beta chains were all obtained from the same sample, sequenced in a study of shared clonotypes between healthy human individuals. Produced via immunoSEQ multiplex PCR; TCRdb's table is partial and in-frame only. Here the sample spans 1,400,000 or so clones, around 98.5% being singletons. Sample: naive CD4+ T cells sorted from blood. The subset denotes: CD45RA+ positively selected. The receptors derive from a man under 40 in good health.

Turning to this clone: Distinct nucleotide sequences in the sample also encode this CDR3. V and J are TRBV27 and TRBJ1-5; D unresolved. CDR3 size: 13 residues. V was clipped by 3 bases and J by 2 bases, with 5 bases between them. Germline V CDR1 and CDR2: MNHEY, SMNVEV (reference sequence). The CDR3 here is CASSFYGNQPQHF. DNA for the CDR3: TGTGCCAGCAGTTTTTACGGCAATCAGCCCCAGCATTTT.

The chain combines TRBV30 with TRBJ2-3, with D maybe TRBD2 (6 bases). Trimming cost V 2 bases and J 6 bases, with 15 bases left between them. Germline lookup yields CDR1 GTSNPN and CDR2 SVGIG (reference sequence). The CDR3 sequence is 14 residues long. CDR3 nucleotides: TGTGCCTGGAGTCTCCTGTCGGGGGTGGATACGCAGTATTTT. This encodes CAWSLLSGVDTQYF.

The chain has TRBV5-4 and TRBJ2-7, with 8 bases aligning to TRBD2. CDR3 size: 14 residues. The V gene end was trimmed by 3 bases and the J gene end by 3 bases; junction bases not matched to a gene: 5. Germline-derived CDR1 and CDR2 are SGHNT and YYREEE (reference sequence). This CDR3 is CASSWSGSRYEQYF. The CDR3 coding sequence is TGTGCCAGCAGCTGGAGCGGGAGTCGCTACGAGCAGTACTTC.

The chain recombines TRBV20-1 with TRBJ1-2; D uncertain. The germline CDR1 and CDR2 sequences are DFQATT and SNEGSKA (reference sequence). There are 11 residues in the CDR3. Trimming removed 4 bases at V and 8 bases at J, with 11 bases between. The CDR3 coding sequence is TGCAGTGCTATTGGGATAACGGGCTACACCTTC. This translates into CSAIGITGYTF.

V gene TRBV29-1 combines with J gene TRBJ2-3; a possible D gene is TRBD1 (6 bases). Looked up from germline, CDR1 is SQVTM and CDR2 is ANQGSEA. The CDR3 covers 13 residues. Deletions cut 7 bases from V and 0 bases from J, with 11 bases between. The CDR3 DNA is TGCAGCGCAACAGGGTGGAGCACAGATACGCAGTATTTT. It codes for CSATGWSTDTQYF.